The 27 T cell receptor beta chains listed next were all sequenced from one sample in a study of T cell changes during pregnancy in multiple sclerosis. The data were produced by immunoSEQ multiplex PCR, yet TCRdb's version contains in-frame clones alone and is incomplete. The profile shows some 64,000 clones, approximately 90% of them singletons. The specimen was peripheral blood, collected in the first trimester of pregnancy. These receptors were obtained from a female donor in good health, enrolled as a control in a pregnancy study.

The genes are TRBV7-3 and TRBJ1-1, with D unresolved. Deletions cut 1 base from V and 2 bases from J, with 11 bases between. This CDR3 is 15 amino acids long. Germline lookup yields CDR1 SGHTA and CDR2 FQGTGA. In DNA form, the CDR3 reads TGTGCCAGCAGCTTAATGGCGGGTAGCAACACTGAAGCTTTCTTT. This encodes CASSLMAGSNTEAFF. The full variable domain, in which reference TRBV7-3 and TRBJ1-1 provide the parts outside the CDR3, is GAGVSQTPSNKVTEKGKYVELRCDPISGHTALYWYRQSLGQGPEFLIYFQGTGAADDSGLPNDRFFAVRPEGSVSTLKIQRTERGDSAVYLCASSLMAGSNTEAFFGQGTRLTVV.

CDR3 residues: CASSLAWGPGNTIYF. As DNA, the CDR3 is TGTGCCAGCAGCTTAGCGTGGGGGCCTGGAAACACCATATATTTT. This chain joins TRBV7-2 and TRBJ1-3; a weak D match, TRBD1 (6 bases). Trimming took off 0 bases at V and 2 bases at J, with 8 bases between the two ends. This CDR3 has 15 amino acids. The germline CDR1 and CDR2 sequences are SGHTA and FQGNSA.

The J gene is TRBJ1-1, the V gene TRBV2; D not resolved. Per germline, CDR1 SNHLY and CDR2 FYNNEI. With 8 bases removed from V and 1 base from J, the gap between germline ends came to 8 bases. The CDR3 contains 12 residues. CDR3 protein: CASVTANTEAFF. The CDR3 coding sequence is TGTGCCAGCGTTACAGCGAACACTGAAGCTTTCTTT. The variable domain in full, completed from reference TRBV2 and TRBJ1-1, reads EPEVTQTPSHQVTQMGQEVILRCVPISNHLYFYWYRQILGQKVEFLVSFYNNEISEKSEIFDDQFSVERPDGSNFTLKIRSTKLEDSAMYFCASVTANTEAFFGQGTRLTVV.

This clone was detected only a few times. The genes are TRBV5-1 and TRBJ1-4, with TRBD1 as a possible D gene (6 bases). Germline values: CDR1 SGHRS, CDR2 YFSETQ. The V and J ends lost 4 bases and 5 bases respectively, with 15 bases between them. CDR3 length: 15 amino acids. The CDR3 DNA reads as TGCGCCAGCAGCCTCTCGGGGGGGGCGAATGAAAAACTGTTTTTT. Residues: CASSLSGGANEKLFF.

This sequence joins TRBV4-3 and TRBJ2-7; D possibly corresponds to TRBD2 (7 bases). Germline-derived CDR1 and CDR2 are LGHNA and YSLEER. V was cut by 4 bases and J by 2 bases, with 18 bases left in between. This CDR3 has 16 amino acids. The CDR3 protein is CASSPSRGGSTYEQYF. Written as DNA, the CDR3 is TGCGCCAGCAGCCCCAGTCGCGGGGGCTCTACCTACGAGCAGTACTTC.

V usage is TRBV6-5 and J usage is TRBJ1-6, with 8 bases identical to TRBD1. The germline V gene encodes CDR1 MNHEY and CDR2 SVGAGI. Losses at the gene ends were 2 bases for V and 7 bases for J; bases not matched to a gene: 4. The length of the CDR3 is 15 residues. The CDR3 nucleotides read TGTGCCAGCAGTTACCAACAGGGGGGAAATTCACCCCTCCACTTT. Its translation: CASSYQQGGNSPLHF.

Here the CDR3 reads CAWSVYGGAKGEKLFF. The CDR3 nucleotides read TGTGCCTGGAGTGTATATGGGGGGGCAAAAGGTGAAAAACTGTTTTTT. The gene calls are TRBV30 and TRBJ1-4, with a weak D call TRBD1 (6 bases). CDR3 length equals 16 residues. Germline values: CDR1 GTSNPN, CDR2 SVGIG (reference sequence). V lost 0 bases to trimming and J lost 7 bases, with 18 bases between them.

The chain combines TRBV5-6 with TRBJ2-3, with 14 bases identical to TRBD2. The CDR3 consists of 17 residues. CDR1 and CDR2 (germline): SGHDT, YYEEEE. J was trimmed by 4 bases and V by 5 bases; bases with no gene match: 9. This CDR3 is CASRGGLAGGGSDTQYF. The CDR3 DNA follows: TGTGCCAGCAGGGGCGGACTAGCGGGGGGCGGGTCAGATACGCAGTATTTT.

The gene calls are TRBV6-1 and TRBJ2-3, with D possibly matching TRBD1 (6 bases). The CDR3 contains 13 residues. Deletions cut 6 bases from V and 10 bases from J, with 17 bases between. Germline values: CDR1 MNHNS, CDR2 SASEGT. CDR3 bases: TGTGCCAGCAGCCAAACAAGACAGGATCCGCAGTATTTT. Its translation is CASSQTRQDPQYF.

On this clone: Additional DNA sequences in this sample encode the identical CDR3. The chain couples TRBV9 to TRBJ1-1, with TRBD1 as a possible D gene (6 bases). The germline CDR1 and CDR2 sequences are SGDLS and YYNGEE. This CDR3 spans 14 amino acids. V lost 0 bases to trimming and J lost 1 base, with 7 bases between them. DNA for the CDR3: TGTGCCAGCAGCGTAGCGGGACAGAACACTGAAGCTTTCTTT. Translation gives CASSVAGQNTEAFF.

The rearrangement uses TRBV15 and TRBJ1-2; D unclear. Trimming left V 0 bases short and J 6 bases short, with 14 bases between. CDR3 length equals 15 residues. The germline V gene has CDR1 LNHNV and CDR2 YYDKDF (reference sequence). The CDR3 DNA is TGTGCCACCAGCAGAGATCAAACTCTTAGAGATGGCTACACCTTC. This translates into CATSRDQTLRDGYTF.

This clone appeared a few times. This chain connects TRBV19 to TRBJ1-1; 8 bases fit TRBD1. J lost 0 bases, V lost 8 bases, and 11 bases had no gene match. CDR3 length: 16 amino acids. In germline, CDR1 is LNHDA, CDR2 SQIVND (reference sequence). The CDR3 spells CASRLNRQGMNTEAFF. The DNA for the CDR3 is TGTGCCAGTCGCCTGAACCGACAGGGGATGAACACTGAAGCTTTCTTT.

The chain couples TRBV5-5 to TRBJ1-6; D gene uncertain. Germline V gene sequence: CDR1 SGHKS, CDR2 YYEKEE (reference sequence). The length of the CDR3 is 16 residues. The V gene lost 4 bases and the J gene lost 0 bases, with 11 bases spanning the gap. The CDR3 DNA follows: TGTGCCAGCAGCAAGGGAGAGAGCTCCTATAATTCACCCCTCCACTTT. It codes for CASSKGESSYNSPLHF.

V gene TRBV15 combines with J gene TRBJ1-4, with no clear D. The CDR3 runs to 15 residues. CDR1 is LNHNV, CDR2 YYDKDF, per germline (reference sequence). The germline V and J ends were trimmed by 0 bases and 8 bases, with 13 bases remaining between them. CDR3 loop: CATSRESGEWEKLFF. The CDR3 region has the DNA TGTGCCACCAGCAGAGAATCCGGGGAGTGGGAAAAACTGTTTTTT.

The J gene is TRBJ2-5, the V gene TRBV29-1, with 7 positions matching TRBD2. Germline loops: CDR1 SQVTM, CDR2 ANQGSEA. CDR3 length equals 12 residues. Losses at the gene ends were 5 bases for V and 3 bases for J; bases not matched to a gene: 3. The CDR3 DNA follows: TGCAGCGTTCGAAGCGGGGAAGAGACCCAGTACTTC. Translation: CSVRSGEETQYF. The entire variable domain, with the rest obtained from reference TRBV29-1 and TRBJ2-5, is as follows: SAVISQKPSRDICQRGTSLTIQCQVDSQVTMMFWYRQQPGQSLTLIATANQGSEATYESGFVIDKFPISRPNLTFSTLTVSNMSPEDSSIYLCSVRSGEETQYFGPGTRLLVL.

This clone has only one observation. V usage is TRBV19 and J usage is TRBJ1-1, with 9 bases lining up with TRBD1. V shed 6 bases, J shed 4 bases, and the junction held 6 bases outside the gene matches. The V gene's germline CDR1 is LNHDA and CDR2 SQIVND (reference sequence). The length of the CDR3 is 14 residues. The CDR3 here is CASSGTGLSTEAFF. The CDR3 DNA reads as TGTGCCAGTAGCGGGACAGGGCTTAGCACTGAAGCTTTCTTT.

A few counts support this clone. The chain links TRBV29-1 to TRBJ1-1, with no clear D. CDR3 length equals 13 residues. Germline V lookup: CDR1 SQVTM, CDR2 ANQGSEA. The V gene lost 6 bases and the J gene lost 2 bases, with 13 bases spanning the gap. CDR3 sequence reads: CSVKDTINTEAFF. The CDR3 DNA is TGCAGCGTAAAAGACACCATCAACACTGAAGCTTTCTTT.

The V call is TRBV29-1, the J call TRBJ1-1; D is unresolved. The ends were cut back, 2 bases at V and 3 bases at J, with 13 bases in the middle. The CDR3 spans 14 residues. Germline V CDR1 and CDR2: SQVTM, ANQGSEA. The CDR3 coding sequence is TGCAGCGTTGAATCACCAGGTAGAGACACTGAAGCTTTCTTT. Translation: CSVESPGRDTEAFF. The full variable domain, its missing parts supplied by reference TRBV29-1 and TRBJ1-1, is SAVISQKPSRDICQRGTSLTIQCQVDSQVTMMFWYRQQPGQSLTLIATANQGSEATYESGFVIDKFPISRPNLTFSTLTVSNMSPEDSSIYLCSVESPGRDTEAFFGQGTRLTVV.

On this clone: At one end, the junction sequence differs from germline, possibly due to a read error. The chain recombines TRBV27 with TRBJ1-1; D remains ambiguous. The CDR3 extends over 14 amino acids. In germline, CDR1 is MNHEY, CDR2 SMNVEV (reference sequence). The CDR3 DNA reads TGTGCCAGCAGATTATCATCAGAAAACACTGAAGCTTTCTTT. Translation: CASRLSSENTEAFF.

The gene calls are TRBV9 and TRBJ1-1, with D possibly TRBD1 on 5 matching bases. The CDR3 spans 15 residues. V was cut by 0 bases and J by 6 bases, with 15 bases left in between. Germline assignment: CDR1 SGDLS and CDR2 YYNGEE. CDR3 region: CASSVEAGILAEAFF. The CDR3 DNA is TGTGCCAGCAGCGTAGAGGCAGGGATTCTCGCTGAAGCTTTCTTT.

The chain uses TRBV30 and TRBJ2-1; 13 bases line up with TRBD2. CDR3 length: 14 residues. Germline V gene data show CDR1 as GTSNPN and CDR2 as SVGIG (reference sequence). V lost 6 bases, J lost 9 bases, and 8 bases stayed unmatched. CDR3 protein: CACQTTSGGAEQFF. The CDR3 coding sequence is TGTGCCTGCCAGACCACTAGCGGGGGGGCTGAGCAGTTCTTC. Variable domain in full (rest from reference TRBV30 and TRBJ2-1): SQTIHQWPATLVQPVGSPLSLECTVEGTSNPNLYWYRQAAGRGLQLLFYSVGIGQISSEVPQNLSASRPQDRQFILSSKKLLLSDSGFYLCACQTTSGGAEQFFGPGTRLTVL.

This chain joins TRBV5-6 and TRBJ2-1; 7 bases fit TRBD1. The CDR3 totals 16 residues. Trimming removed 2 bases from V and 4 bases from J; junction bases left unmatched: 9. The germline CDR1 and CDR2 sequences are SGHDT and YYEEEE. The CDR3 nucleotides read TGTGCCAGCAGCTTCGGGACAGACCTACTTTACAATGAGCAGTTCTTC. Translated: CASSFGTDLLYNEQFF.

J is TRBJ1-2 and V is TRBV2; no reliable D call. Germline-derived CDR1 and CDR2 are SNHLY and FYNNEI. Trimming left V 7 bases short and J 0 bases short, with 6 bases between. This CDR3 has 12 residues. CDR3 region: CASISANYGYTF. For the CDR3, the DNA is TGTGCCAGCATTTCGGCTAACTATGGCTACACCTTC.

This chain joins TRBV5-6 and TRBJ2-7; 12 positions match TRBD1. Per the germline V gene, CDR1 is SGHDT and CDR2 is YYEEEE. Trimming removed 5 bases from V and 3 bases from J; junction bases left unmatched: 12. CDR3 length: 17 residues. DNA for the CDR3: TGTGCCAGCAGTCCGGCACCGGGACAGGGGGCTATCTACGAGCAGTACTTC. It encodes CASSPAPGQGAIYEQYF.

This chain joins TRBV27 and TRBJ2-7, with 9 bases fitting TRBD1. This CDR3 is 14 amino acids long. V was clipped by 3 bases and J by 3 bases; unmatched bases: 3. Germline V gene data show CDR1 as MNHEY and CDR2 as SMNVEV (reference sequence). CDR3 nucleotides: TGTGCCAGCAGTTTCGGGACAGGGCACTACGAGCAGTACTTC. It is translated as CASSFGTGHYEQYF.

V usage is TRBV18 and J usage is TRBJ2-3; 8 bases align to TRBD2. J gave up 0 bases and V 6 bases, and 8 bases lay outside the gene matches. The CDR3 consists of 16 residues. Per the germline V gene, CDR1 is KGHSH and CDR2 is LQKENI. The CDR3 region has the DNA TGTGCCAGCTCCCTGAGGACTAGCACTAGCACAGATACGCAGTATTTT. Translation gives CASSLRTSTSTDTQYF.

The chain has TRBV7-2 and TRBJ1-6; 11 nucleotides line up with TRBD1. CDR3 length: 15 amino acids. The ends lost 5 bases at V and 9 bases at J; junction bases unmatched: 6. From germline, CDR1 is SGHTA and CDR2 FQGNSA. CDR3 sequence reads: CASSQPGTGGSPLHF. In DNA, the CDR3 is TGTGCCAGCAGCCAACCCGGGACAGGGGGTTCACCCCTCCACTTT.